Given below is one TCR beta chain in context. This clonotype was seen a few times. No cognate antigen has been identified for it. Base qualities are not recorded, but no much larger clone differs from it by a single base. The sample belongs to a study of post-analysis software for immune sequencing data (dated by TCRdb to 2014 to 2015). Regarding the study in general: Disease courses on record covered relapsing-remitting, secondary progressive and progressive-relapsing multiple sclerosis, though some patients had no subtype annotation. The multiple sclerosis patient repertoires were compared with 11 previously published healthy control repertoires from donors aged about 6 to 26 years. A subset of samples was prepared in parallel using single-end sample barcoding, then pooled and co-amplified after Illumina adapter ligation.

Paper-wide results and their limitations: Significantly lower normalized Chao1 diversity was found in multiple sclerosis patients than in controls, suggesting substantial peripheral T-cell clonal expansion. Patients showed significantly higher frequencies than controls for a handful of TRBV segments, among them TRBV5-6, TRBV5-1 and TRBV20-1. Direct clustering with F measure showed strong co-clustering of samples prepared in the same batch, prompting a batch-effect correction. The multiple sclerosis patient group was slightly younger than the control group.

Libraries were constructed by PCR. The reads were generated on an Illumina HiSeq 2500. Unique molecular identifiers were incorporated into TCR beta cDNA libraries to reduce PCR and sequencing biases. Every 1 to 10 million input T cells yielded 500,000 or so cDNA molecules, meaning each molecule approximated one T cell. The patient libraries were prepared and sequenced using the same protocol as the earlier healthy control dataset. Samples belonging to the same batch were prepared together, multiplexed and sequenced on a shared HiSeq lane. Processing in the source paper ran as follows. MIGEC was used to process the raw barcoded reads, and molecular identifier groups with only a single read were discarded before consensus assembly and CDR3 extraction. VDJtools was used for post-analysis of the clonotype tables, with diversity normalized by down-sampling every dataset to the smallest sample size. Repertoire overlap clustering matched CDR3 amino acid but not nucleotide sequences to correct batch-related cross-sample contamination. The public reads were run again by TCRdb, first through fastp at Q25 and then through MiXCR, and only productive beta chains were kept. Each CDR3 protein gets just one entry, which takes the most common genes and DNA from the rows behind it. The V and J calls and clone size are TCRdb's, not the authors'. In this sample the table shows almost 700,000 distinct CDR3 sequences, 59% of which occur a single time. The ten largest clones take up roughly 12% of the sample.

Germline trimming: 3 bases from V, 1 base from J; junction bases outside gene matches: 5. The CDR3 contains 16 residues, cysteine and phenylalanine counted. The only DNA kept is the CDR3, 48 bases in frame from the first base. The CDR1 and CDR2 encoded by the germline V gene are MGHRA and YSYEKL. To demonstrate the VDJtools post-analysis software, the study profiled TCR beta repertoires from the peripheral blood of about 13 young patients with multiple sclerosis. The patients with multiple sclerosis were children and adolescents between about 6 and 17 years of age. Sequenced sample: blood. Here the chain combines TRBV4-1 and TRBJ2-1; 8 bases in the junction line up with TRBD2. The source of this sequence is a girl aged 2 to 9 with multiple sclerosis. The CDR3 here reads CASSQSGTRSYNEQFF. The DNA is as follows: TGCGCCAGCAGCCAGTCCGGGACTAGATCCTACAATGAGCAGTTCTTC.